These T cell receptor beta chains were read from a single sample in a study of blood T cell repertoires in COVID-19. The table came from immunoSEQ multiplex PCR; TCRdb's copy has only in-frame clones and leaves some out. The sample holds around 30,000 clones; 90% are singletons and the top ten take about 1.6%. What was sequenced was peripheral blood. These receptors were taken from a man aged 55 to 70 with active COVID-19. Both conserved end residues are part of each CDR3.

v_gene	j_gene	CDR3aa
TRBV9	TRBJ2-5	CASSPQLAGGQETQYF
TRBV25-1	TRBJ1-2	CASSAPSGVRGYTF
TRBV6-5	TRBJ2-3	CASSYLLAGITDTQYF
TRBV5-1	TRBJ2-1	CASSRTSGGKDNEQFF
TRBV4-1	TRBJ2-7	CASSQGGGGFQEEQYF
TRBV19	TRBJ1-6	CASSISDRGNSPLHF
TRBV27	TRBJ1-1	CASSFAGGNTEAFF
TRBV3-1/TRBV3-2	TRBJ1-2	CASSDRVGGYTF
TRBV10-3	TRBJ2-1	CAIRRGGTSGGEDEQFF
TRBV18	TRBJ2-7	CASSPGTGGYEQYF
TRBV29-1	TRBJ2-7	CSVEWTGDEQYF
TRBV10-3	TRBJ1-4	CAISESAGTTTEKLFF
TRBV4-1	TRBJ1-5	CASSQERGRRVERPQHF
TRBV10-3	TRBJ2-7	CAISESWGGPLGEQYF
TRBV11-2	TRBJ1-1	CASSSAGGSGTEAFF
TRBV27	TRBJ2-2	CASSLGLAGGLFTGELFF
TRBV6-6	TRBJ2-4	CASSYGQEQGIQYF
TRBV5-6	TRBJ2-3	CASSFSGTDTQYF
TRBV6-5	TRBJ2-1	CASSYGLAGGPNEQFF
TRBV24-1	TRBJ2-1	CATSDPQAGSRDEQFF
TRBV9	TRBJ1-1	CASSVEPGGLSEAFF
TRBV6-6	TRBJ2-4	CASSSYDRAEGYF
TRBV28	TRBJ1-6	CASSGGQVYNSPLHF
TRBV2	TRBJ2-3	CASSEAGTPPADTQYF
TRBV7-8	TRBJ2-2	CASSLARVTGELFF
TRBV28	TRBJ1-2	CASSLTGAYGYTF
TRBV27	TRBJ1-2	CASSRTDRAYGYTF
TRBV19	TRBJ2-1	CASSIAGISGNEQFF
TRBV19	TRBJ1-5	CASSQGVLQPQHF
TRBV6-5	TRBJ1-1	CASSRGQNTEAFF
TRBV7-9	TRBJ2-1	CASSLPPRLAGGRNEQFF
TRBV6-5	TRBJ1-2	CASRVDRDYGYTF
TRBV6-6	TRBJ1-1	CASSGRGNTEAFF
TRBV6-5	TRBJ1-3	CASSTSAGAGNTIYF
TRBV9	TRBJ1-2	CASSVGPGGLYGYTF
TRBV9	TRBJ1-2	CASTSRLGTAYGYTF
TRBV12-5	TRBJ1-1	CASGFLPRRVNTEAFF
TRBV20-1	TRBJ1-1	CSARDLEAFF
TRBV5-1	TRBJ2-3	CASSPGLGGADTQYF
TRBV4-2	TRBJ2-3	CASSQAETTTDTQYF
TRBV18	TRBJ1-1	CASSPPEAVGFGAFF
TRBV11-3	TRBJ2-1	CASSPGGGQGSSYNEQFF
TRBV18	TRBJ2-6	CASSPFPPGQGRSGANVLTF